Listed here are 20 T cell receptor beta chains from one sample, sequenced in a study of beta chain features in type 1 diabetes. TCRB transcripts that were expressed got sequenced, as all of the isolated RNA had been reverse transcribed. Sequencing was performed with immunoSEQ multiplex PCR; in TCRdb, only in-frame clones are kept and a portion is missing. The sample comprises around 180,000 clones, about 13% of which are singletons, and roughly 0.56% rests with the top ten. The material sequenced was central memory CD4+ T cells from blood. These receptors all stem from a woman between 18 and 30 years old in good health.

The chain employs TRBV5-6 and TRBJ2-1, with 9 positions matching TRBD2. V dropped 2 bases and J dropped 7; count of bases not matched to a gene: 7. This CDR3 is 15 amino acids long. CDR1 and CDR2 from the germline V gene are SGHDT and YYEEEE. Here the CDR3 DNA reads TGTGCCAGCAGCTTATGGCTAGCGGGAAGGAATGAGCAGTTCTTC. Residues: CASSLWLAGRNEQFF.

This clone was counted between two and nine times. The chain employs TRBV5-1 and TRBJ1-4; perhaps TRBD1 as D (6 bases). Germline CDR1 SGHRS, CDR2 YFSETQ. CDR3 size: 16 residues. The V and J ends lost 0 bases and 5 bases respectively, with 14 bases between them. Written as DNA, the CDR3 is TGCGCCAGCAGCTTGGATGGACACCAGGGGAATGAAAAACTGTTTTTT. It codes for CASSLDGHQGNEKLFF.

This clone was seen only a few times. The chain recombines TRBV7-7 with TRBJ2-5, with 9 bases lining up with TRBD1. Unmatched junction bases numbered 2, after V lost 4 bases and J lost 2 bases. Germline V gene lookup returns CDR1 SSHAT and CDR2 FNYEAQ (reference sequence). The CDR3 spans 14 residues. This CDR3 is CASSSDRGQETQYF. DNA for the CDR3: TGTGCCAGCAGCTCTGACAGGGGGCAAGAGACCCAGTACTTC. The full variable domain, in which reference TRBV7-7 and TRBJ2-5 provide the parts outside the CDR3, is GAGVSQSPRYKVTKRGQDVTLRCDPISSHATLYWYQQALGQGPEFLTYFNYEAQPDKSGLPSDRFSAERPEGSISTLTIQRTEQRDSAMYRCASSSDRGQETQYFGPGTRLLVL.

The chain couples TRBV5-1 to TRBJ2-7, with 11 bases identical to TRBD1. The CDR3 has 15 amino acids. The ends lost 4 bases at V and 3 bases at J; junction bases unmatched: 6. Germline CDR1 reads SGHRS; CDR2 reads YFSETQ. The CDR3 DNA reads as TGCGCCAGCAGCAGAGGGACAGGGGGAATCTACGAGCAGTACTTC. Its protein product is CASSRGTGGIYEQYF.

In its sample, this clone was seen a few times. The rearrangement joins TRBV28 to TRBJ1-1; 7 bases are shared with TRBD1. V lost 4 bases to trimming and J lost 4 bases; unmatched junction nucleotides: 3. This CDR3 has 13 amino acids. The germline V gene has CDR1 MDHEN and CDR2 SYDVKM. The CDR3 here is CASSSPGGTEAFF. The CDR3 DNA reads TGTGCCAGCAGTTCCCCAGGGGGCACTGAAGCTTTCTTT.

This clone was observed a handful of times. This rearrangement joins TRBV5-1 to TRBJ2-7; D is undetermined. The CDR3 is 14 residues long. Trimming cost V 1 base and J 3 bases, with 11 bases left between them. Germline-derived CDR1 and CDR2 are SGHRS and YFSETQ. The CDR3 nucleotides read TGCGCCAGCAGCTTGTCGCCAAGCGACTACGAGCAGTACTTC. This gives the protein CASSLSPSDYEQYF.

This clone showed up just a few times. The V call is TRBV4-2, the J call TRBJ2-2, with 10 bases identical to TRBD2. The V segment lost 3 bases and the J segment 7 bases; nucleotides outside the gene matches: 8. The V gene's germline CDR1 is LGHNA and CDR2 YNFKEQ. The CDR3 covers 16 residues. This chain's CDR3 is CASSHPSGRGDGELFF. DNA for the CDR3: TGTGCCAGCAGCCACCCAAGCGGGAGGGGCGACGGGGAGCTGTTTTTT.

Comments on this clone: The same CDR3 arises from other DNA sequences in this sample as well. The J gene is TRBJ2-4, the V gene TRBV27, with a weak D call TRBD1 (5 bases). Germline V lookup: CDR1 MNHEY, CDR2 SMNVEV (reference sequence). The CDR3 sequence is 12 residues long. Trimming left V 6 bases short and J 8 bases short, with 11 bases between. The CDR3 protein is CASRAQGYIQYF. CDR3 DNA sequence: TGTGCCAGCAGGGCTCAGGGTTACATTCAGTACTTC.

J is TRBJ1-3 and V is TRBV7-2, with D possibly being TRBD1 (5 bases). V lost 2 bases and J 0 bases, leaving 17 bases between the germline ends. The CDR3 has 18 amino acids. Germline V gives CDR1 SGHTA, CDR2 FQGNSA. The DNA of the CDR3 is TGTGCCAGCAGCTTAACGGTTGCGGGACGCCACTCTGGAAACACCATATATTTT. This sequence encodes CASSLTVAGRHSGNTIYF.

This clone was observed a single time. The CDR3, as DNA: TGTGCCAGCAGTCGACAGGGCCTCACAGATACGCAGTATTTT. Protein product: CASSRQGLTDTQYF. The rearrangement uses TRBV7-7 and TRBJ2-3; 7 bases are shared with TRBD1. Losses at the gene ends were 6 bases for V and 2 bases for J; bases not matched to a gene: 5. The CDR3 has 14 residues. The germline CDR1 and CDR2 sequences are SSHAT and FNYEAQ (reference sequence).

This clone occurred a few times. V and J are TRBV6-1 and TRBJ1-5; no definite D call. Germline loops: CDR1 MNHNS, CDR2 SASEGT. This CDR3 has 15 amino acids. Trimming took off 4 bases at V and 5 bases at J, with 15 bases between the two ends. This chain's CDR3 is CASSVGRSTDQPQHF. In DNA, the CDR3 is TGTGCCAGCAGTGTAGGCAGGTCTACGGATCAGCCCCAGCATTTT.

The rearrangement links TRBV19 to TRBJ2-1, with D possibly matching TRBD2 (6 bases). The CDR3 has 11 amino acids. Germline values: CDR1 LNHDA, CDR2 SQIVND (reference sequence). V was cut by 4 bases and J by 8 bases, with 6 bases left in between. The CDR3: CASSSGDEQFF. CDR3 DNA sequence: TGTGCCAGTAGTAGCGGGGATGAGCAGTTCTTC.

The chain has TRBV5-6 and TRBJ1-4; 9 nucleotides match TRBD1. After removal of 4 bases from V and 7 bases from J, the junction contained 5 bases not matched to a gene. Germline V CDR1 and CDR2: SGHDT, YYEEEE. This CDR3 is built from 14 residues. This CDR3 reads CASSGDRALEKLFF. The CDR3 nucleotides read TGTGCCAGCAGCGGGGACAGGGCTCTTGAAAAACTGTTTTTT.

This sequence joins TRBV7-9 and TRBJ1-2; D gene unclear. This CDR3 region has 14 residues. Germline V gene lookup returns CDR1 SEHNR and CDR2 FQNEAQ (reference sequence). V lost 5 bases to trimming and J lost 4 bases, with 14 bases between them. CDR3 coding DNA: TGTGCCAGCAGCCCTTTGGACTCAAGCTATGGCTACACCTTC. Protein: CASSPLDSSYGYTF.

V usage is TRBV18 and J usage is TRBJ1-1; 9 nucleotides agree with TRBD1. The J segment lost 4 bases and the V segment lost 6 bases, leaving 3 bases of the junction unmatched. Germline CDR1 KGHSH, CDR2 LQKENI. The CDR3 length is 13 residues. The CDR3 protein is CASSRQGGTEAFF. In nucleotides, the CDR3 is TGTGCCAGCTCTAGACAGGGGGGCACTGAAGCTTTCTTT.

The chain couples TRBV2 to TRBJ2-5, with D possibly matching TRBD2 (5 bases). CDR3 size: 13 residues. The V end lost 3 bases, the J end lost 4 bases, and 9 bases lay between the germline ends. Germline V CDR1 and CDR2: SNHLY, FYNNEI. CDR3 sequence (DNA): TGTGCCAGCAGTGAGAGTCGGGGAGAGACCCAGTACTTC. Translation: CASSESRGETQYF.

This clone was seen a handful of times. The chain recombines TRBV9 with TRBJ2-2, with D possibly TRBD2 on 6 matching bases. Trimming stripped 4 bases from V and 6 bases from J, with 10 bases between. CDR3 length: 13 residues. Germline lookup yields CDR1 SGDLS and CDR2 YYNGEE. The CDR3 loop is CASSLRDSGELFF. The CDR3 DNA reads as TGTGCCAGCAGCCTCAGGGACTCCGGGGAGCTGTTTTTT.

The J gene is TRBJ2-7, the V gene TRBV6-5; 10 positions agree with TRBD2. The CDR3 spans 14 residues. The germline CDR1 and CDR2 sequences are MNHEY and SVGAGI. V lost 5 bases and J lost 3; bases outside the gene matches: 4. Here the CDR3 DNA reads TGTGCCAGCAGTCCCTCTAGCGGGAGCTACGAGCAGTACTTC. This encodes CASSPSSGSYEQYF.

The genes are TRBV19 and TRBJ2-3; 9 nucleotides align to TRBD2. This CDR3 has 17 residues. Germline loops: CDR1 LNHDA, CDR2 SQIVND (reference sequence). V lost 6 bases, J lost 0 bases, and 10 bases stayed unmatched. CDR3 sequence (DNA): TGTGCCAGTAGGGTTCTAGCGGGAAGAGCTAGCACAGATACGCAGTATTTT. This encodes CASRVLAGRASTDTQYF.

CDR3 in amino acids: CSERQGPYGYTF. CDR3 coding DNA: TGCAGCGAACGACAGGGTCCCTATGGCTACACCTTC. The genes are TRBV29-1 and TRBJ1-2; TRBD1 matches at 7 bases. The CDR3 length is 12 residues. Trimming cost V 7 bases and J 4 bases; bases outside gene matches: 6. CDR1 SQVTM and CDR2 ANQGSEA come from the germline V gene.